This passage covers 19 T cell receptor beta chains from one sample sequenced in a study of blood T cells in healthy people across ages. A second PCR, run for about 6 to 12 cycles, used a sample-barcoded 5' primer plus a J-beta primer mix. MiXCR, run by TCRdb on the 5' RACE reads, gives a single entry per CDR3 protein. The sample includes more than 650,000 distinct CDR3 sequences, 22% of them seen just once. The specimen sequenced was blood. These receptors came from a man in his 70s in good health.

The rearrangement joins TRBV7-2 to TRBJ1-4; possible D gene TRBD1, 5 bases. Trimming shortened V by 8 bases and J by 8 bases, and 21 bases separated the two germline ends. CDR1 and CDR2 from the germline V gene are SGHTA and FQGNSA. The CDR3 has 15 residues. CDR3 sequence reads: CASRSVPRGREKLFF. In DNA form, the CDR3 reads TGTGCCAGCCGTTCAGTCCCCCGGGGGAGGGAAAAACTGTTTTTT.

The chain employs TRBV5-1 and TRBJ2-3; no reliable D call. Germline CDR1 and CDR2: SGHRS and YFSETQ. The V end was cut by 4 bases, the J end by 2 bases, with 11 bases between. The CDR3 loop spans 14 amino acids. The CDR3 sequence is CASSVRAATDTQYF. The CDR3 DNA is TGCGCCAGCAGCGTACGGGCGGCCACAGATACGCAGTATTTT.

The V and J genes are TRBV12-3 or TRBV12-4 and TRBJ2-5, with 7 bases identical to TRBD1. After removal of 3 bases from V and 3 bases from J, the junction contained 7 bases not matched to a gene. The CDR3 contains 15 residues. CDR3 loop: CASSFGTAGKETQYF. CDR3 nucleotide sequence: TGTGCCAGCAGTTTTGGGACAGCCGGGAAAGAGACCCAGTACTTC.

This clonotype was recorded a few times. The chain joins TRBV7-2 to TRBJ2-1, with D unclear. The CDR3 covers 15 residues. The V gene lost 3 bases and the J gene lost 0 bases, with 9 bases spanning the gap. The germline V gene has CDR1 SGHTA and CDR2 FQGNSA. CDR3: CASSLTRSSYNEQFF. CDR3 bases: TGTGCCAGCAGCTTGACCCGGAGCTCCTACAATGAGCAGTTCTTC.

The chain couples TRBV10-3 to TRBJ2-1, with 8 bases fitting TRBD1. This CDR3 spans 15 amino acids. Germline CDR1 and CDR2: ENHRY and SYGVKD. V dropped 5 bases and J dropped 9; count of bases not matched to a gene: 12. The CDR3 reads CAISKPRTGFSEQFF. CDR3 bases: TGTGCCATCAGTAAACCCAGGACAGGGTTTAGTGAGCAGTTCTTC.

This chain uses TRBV6-2 or TRBV6-3 with TRBJ2-5; 10 bases map to TRBD2. The end of the DNA fits TRBJ2-1 better, so the J call may be wrong. The CDR3 totals 17 residues. Germline assignment: CDR1 MNHEY and CDR2 SVGEGT. CDR3 amino acids: CASSTQFSGRIQNEQFF. The CDR3 DNA sequence: TGTGCCAGCAGTACCCAATTTAGCGGGAGGATCCAAAATGAGCAGTTCTTC.

The chain uses TRBV28 and TRBJ2-5; 7 bases are shared with TRBD1. The better agreement between TRBJ2-7 and the DNA end casts doubt on the J call. CDR1 and CDR2 from the germline V gene are MDHEN and SYDVKM. The CDR3 covers 14 residues. CDR3 DNA sequence: TGTGCCAGCAGTTTATTTGGACAGGTCTACGAGCAGTACTTC. Its translation: CASSLFGQVYEQYF.

The table lists this clonotype with a few counts. The chain carries TRBV29-1 and TRBJ2-2; D unresolved. The CDR3 extends over 14 amino acids. In germline, CDR1 is SQVTM, CDR2 ANQGSEA. Trimming stripped 6 bases from V and 4 bases from J, with 15 bases between. Written as DNA, the CDR3 is TGCAGCGTGTTGATATCGGAGCCCACCGGGGAGCTGTTTTTT. This gives the protein CSVLISEPTGELFF.

This clonotype was found a few times. The genes are TRBV6-5 and TRBJ1-2; D is undetermined. V lost 0 bases and J lost 8, with 10 bases in between. The CDR3 length is 13 residues. Germline loops: CDR1 MNHEY, CDR2 SVGAGI. CDR3 sequence (DNA): TGTGCCAGCAGTTACTCGGGAGTGAGGGGCTACACCTTC. Translated: CASSYSGVRGYTF.

The J gene is TRBJ2-3, the V gene TRBV20-1; a weak D match, TRBD1 (5 bases). Germline CDR1 reads DFQATT; CDR2 reads SNEGSKA (reference sequence). V was clipped by 5 bases and J by 2 bases, with 14 bases between them. The CDR3 totals 14 residues. DNA of the CDR3: TGCAGTGCTCCCAGAGGTGGGGCCACAGATACGCAGTATTTT. This gives the protein CSAPRGGATDTQYF.

There are many counts of this clonotype. The rearrangement links TRBV11-2 to TRBJ1-1; D may be TRBD1 (6 bases). The CDR3 covers 14 residues. V was clipped by 5 bases and J by 1 base, with 11 bases between them. Germline CDR1 and CDR2: SGHAT and FQNNGV. In nucleotides, the CDR3 is TGTGCCAGCAGCCCCTGGACAGAGAACACTGAAGCTTTCTTT. It specifies CASSPWTENTEAFF. Looking up the rest from reference TRBV11-2 and TRBJ1-1 gives the full variable domain: EAGVAQSPRYKIIEKRQSVAFWCNPISGHATLYWYQQILGQGPKLLIQFQNNGVVDDSQLPKDRFSAERLKGVDSTLKIQPAKLEDSAVYLCASSPWTENTEAFFGQGTRLTVV.

The gene calls are TRBV3-1 and TRBJ1-1, with D possibly being TRBD1 (5 bases). Germline lookup yields CDR1 LGHDT and CDR2 YNNKEL (reference sequence). The CDR3 is 14 residues long. Trimming shortened V by 8 bases and J by 0 bases, and 13 bases separated the two germline ends. The CDR3: CASSGLTMNTEAFF. The DNA for the CDR3 is TGTGCCAGCTCAGGGCTGACTATGAACACTGAAGCTTTCTTT.

The table lists this clonotype with a few counts. This chain links TRBV3-1 with TRBJ2-5; D unresolved. Trimming stripped 0 bases from V and 1 base from J, with 6 bases between. This CDR3 spans 14 amino acids. Germline V gives CDR1 LGHDT, CDR2 YNNKEL (reference sequence). CDR3 in amino acids: CASSQELVQETQYF. The CDR3 DNA reads as TGTGCCAGCAGCCAAGAGTTGGTCCAAGAGACCCAGTACTTC.

This chain joins TRBV5-5 and TRBJ1-4; D unclear. Deletions cut 1 base from V and 17 bases from J, with 15 bases between. The CDR3 is made up of 12 amino acids. Germline V CDR1 and CDR2: SGHKS, YYEKEE (reference sequence). The CDR3 spells CASSLNIGAGFF. CDR3 bases: TGTGCCAGCAGCTTGAATATCGGCGCCGGTTTTTTT. The full variable domain, rest sourced from reference TRBV5-5 and TRBJ1-4, is DAGVTQSPTHLIKTRGQQVTLRCSPISGHKSVSWYQQVLGQGPQFIFQYYEKEERGRGNFPDRFSARQFPNYSSELNVNALLLGDSALYLCASSLNIGAGFFGSGTQLSVL.

This clonotype was found a few times. This chain connects TRBV16 to TRBJ1-4, with 8 bases aligning to TRBD1. Per germline, CDR1 KGHSY and CDR2 FQNENV. Losses at the gene ends were 4 bases for V and 6 bases for J; bases not matched to a gene: 4. The CDR3 spans 14 residues. The CDR3 DNA reads as TGTGCCAGCAGCCGGACAGGGATGGATGAAAAACTGTTTTTT. Protein product: CASSRTGMDEKLFF.

The V gene is TRBV7-9, the J gene TRBJ2-1, with D perhaps matching TRBD1 (5 bases). Trimming shortened V by 2 bases and J by 2 bases, and 10 bases separated the two germline ends. The CDR3 length is 15 residues. The V gene's germline CDR1 is SEHNR and CDR2 FQNEAQ (reference sequence). This CDR3 reads CASSLRAGPYNEQFF. The CDR3 DNA reads as TGTGCCAGCAGCTTAAGGGCAGGGCCCTACAATGAGCAGTTCTTC.

This sequence joins TRBV20-1 and TRBJ1-4; 7 bases are a match to TRBD1. Looked up from germline, CDR1 is DFQATT and CDR2 is SNEGSKA (reference sequence). CDR3 length: 14 residues. The trim removed 6 bases at V and 5 bases at J, leaving 9 bases unmatched. The CDR3 sequence is CSATRSRGNEKLFF. The CDR3 coding sequence is TGCAGTGCCACCCGCAGCAGGGGGAATGAAAAACTGTTTTTT.

The table lists this clonotype with a few counts. The chain carries TRBV6-1 and TRBJ2-7; 9 nucleotides align to TRBD1. V trimming: 0 bases; J trimming: 3 bases; junction bases outside the gene matches: 6. CDR3 length: 16 residues. Germline values: CDR1 MNHNS, CDR2 SASEGT. CDR3 in amino acids: CASSEAVGTGSYEQYF. CDR3 coding DNA: TGTGCCAGCAGTGAAGCCGTCGGGACAGGGAGCTACGAGCAGTACTTC.

The chain employs TRBV20-1 and TRBJ2-4; tentatively, D is TRBD1 or TRBD2 (5 bases each). The CDR3 is 14 residues long. Trimming took off 7 bases at V and 1 base at J, with 14 bases between the two ends. CDR1 and CDR2 (germline): DFQATT, SNEGSKA (reference sequence). CDR3 residues: CSVASWGAKNIQYF. CDR3 in DNA: TGCAGTGTCGCTTCCTGGGGGGCCAAAAACATTCAGTACTTC.